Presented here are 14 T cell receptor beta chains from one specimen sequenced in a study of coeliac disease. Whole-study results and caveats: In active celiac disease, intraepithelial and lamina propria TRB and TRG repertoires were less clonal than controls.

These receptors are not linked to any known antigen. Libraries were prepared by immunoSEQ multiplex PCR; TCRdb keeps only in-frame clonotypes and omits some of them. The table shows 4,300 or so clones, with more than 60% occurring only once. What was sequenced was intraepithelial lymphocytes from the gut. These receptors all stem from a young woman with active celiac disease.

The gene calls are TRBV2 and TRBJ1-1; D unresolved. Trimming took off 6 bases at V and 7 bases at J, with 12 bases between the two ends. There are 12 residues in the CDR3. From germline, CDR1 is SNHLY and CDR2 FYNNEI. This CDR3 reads CASSGGHFEAFF. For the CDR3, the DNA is TGTGCCAGCAGCGGCGGCCACTTTGAAGCTTTCTTT. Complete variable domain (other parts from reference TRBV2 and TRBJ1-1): EPEVTQTPSHQVTQMGQEVILRCVPISNHLYFYWYRQILGQKVEFLVSFYNNEISEKSEIFDDQFSVERPDGSNFTLKIRSTKLEDSAMYFCASSGGHFEAFFGQGTRLTVV.

The CDR3: CASSGQYTDTQYF. DNA of the CDR3: TGTGCCAGCTCAGGCCAGTACACAGATACGCAGTATTTT. This chain connects TRBV18 to TRBJ2-3; the D is unclear. The CDR3 extends over 13 amino acids. The germline V gene has CDR1 KGHSH and CDR2 LQKENI. Between the trimmed V and J ends, which lost 5 bases and 2 bases, there was a span of 8 bases.

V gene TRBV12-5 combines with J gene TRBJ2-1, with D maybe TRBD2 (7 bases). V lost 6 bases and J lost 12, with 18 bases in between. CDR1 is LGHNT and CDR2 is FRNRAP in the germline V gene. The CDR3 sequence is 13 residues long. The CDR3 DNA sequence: TGTGCTAGTGGGAAGGGGGGGGCCGGCGGGCAGTTCTTC. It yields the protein CASGKGGAGGQFF.

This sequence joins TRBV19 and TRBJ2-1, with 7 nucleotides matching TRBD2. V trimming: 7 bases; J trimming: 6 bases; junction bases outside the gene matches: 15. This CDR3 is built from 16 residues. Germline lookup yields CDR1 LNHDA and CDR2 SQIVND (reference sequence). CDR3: CASTPHRRLAGNEQFF. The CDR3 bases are TGTGCCAGTACCCCCCACCGGAGACTAGCAGGCAATGAGCAGTTCTTC. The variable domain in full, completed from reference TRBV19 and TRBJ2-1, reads DGGITQSPKYLFRKEGQNVTLSCEQNLNHDAMYWYRQDPGQGLRLIYYSQIVNDFQKGDIAEGYSVSREKKESFPLTVTSAQKNPTAFYLCASTPHRRLAGNEQFFGPGTRLTVL.

Here the CDR3 reads CASSLGGPNSNQPQHF. CDR3 nucleotide sequence: TGTGCCAGCTCACTCGGAGGGCCTAATAGCAATCAGCCCCAGCATTTT. The chain joins TRBV18 to TRBJ1-5; D unresolved. V lost 4 bases and J lost 0, with 13 bases in between. The CDR3 spans 16 residues. Germline V CDR1 and CDR2: KGHSH, LQKENI.

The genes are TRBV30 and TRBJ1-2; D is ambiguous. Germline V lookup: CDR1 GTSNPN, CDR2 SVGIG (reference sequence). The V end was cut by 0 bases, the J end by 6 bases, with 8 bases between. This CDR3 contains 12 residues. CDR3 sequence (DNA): TGTGCCTGGAGTGTACGAGTTGATGGCTACACCTTC. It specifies CAWSVRVDGYTF.

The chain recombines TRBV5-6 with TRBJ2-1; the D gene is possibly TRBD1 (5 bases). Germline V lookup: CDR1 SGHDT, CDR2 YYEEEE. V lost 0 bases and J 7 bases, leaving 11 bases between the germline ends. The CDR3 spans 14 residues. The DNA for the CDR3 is TGTGCCAGCAGCTTGGTTTCAGGGTTAAATGAGCAGTTCTTC. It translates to CASSLVSGLNEQFF.

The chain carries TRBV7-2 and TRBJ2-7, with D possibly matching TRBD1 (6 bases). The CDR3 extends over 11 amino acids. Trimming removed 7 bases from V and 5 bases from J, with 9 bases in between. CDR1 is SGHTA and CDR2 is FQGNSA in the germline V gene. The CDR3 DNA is TGTGCCAGCACCACAGGGAACGAGCAGTACTTC. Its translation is CASTTGNEQYF.

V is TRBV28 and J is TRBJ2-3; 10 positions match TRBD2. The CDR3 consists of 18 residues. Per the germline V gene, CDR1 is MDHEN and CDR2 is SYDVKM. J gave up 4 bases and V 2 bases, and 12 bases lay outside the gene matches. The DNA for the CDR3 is TGTGCCAGCAGTTTAGTGTTCTATCTAGCGGGAGTCCCAGATACGCAGTATTTT. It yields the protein CASSLVFYLAGVPDTQYF.

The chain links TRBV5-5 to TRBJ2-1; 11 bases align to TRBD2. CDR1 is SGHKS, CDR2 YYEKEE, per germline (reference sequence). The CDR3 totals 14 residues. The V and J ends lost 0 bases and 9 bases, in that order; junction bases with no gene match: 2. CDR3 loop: CASSLDTSGGEQFF. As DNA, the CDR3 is TGTGCCAGCAGCTTGGATACTAGCGGGGGTGAGCAGTTCTTC.

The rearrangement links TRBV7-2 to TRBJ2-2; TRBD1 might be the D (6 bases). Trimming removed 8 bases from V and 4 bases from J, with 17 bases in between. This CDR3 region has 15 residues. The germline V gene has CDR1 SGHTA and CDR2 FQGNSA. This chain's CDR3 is CASRTLRGLTGELFF. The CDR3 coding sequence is TGTGCCAGCCGAACCCTCAGGGGTCTCACCGGGGAGCTGTTTTTT.

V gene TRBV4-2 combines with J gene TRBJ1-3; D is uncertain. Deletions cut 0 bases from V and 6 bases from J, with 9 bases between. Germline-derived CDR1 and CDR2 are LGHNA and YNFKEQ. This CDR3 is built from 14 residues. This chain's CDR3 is CASSQEGVANTIYF. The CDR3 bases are TGTGCCAGCAGCCAAGAAGGCGTAGCAAACACCATATATTTT.

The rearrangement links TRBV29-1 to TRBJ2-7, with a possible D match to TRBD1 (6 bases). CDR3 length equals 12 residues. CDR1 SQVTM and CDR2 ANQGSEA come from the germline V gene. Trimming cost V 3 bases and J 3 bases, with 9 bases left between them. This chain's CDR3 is CSVEDRVYEQYF. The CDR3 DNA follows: TGCAGCGTTGAGGACAGAGTCTACGAGCAGTACTTC.

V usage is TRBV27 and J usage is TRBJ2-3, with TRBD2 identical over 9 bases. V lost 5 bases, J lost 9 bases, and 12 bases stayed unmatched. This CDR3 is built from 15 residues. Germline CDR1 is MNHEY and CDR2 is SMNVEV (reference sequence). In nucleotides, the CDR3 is TGTGCCAGCAGTCCAGGGACTAGCCCGAGCCCCACGCAGTATTTT. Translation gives CASSPGTSPSPTQYF.